The rows below give T cell receptor beta chains drawn from one sample of a study of human T cells and chemical hapten exposure. TCRdb processed the RACE reads anew with MiXCR; each CDR3 protein has one entry. The repertoire holds more than 70,000 distinct CDR3 sequences, with 6.5% to 10% as singletons. The source material was whole blood, sampled in connection with sensitization to the hapten diphenylcyclopropenone (DPC). The receptors were gathered from a man aged 40-55 years with alopecia areata. Some clones in this sample may be carry-over from other donors' samples. The CDR3 runs from the conserved cysteine through the conserved F or W. D genes are given only for firm matches. Expanded clones get a size class; other rows say once, few or many, or leave the size out.

D | J | V | size | CDR3 | DNA
TRBD2 | TRBJ2-3 | TRBV7-9 | many | CASSSRSGSFTDTQYF | TGTGCCAGCAGCTCCCGAAGCGGGAGTTTCACAGATACGCAGTATTTT
- | TRBJ2-2 | TRBV7-6 | few | CASSRQENTGELFF | TGTGCCAGCAGCCGACAGGAGAACACCGGGGAGCTGTTTTTT
TRBD1 | TRBJ1-6 | TRBV12-3/TRBV12-4 | many | CASSQGGSYNSPLHF | TGTGCCAGCAGCCAGGGGGGCTCCTATAATTCACCCCTCCACTTT
TRBD2 | TRBJ2-5 | TRBV6-6 | - | CASSSTSGEGETQYF | TGTGCCAGCAGTTCGACTAGCGGGGAAGGAGAGACCCAGTACTTC
- | TRBJ2-7 | TRBV7-9 | - | CASSSLWDPSYEQYF | TGTGCCAGCAGCTCCCTCTGGGACCCCTCCTACGAGCAGTACTTC
TRBD2 | TRBJ2-1 | TRBV7-2 | - | CASSQVGLASGEQFF | TGTGCCAGCAGCCAAGTCGGACTAGCATCCGGTGAGCAGTTCTTC
TRBD2 | TRBJ2-3 | TRBV20-1 | many | CSARVPTKGREIDTQYF | TGCAGTGCTAGAGTCCCCACCAAAGGGCGGGAGATAGATACGCAGTATTTT
- | TRBJ2-7 | TRBV2 | many | CASREGYEQYF | TGTGCCAGCAGGGAGGGCTACGAGCAGTACTTC
TRBD1 | TRBJ2-5 | TRBV18 | few | CASSPQGAMETQYF | TGTGCCAGCTCACCACAGGGGGCGATGGAGACCCAGTACTTC
- | TRBJ2-3 | TRBV27 | many | CASSLYGLATDTQYF | TGTGCCAGCAGTTTATACGGGCTAGCGACAGATACGCAGTATTTT
- | TRBJ2-3 | TRBV12-3/TRBV12-4 | many | CASCHRDCGTDTQYF | TGTGCCTCGTGCCACCGGGACTGCGGCACAGATACGCAGTATTTT
TRBD1 | TRBJ1-1 | TRBV20-1 | few | CSAGQGAYNTEAFF | TGCAGTGCAGGACAGGGGGCCTATAACACTGAAGCTTTCTTT
- | TRBJ1-5 | TRBV19 | - | CASSIVGRGDQPQHF | TGTGCCAGTAGTATAGTCGGCAGGGGAGATCAGCCCCAGCATTTT
TRBD1 | TRBJ2-1 | TRBV20-1 | many | CSARMAGQGYNEQFF | TGCAGTGCTAGAATGGCGGGACAGGGCTACAATGAGCAGTTCTTC
TRBD2 | TRBJ2-2 | TRBV27 | - | CASRTAGGGGELFF | TGTGCCAGCAGAACAGCGGGAGGGGGCGGGGAGCTGTTTTTT
- | TRBJ2-1 | TRBV6-2/TRBV6-3 | many | CASSHPGSSYNEQFF | TGTGCCAGCAGTCACCCAGGGAGCTCCTACAATGAGCAGTTCTTC
TRBD2 | TRBJ2-3 | TRBV9 | - | CASSVGTSGSTDTQYF | TGTGCCAGCAGCGTAGGAACTAGCGGTAGCACAGATACGCAGTATTTT
TRBD2 | TRBJ2-3 | TRBV6-1 | - | CASSDGTSGRTSTDTQYF | TGTGCCAGCAGTGACGGGACTAGCGGGAGGACTAGCACAGATACGCAGTATTTT
- | TRBJ1-3 | TRBV7-9 | few | CASSLGVNTIYF | TGTGCCAGCAGCTTAGGAGTAAACACCATATATTTT
- | TRBJ1-3 | TRBV5-1 | - | CASSEVGATGNTIYF | TGCGCCAGCAGCGAGGTGGGGGCTACTGGAAACACCATATATTTT
- | TRBJ1-1 | TRBV29-1 | many | CSVERGTGNTEAFF | TGCAGCGTTGAGAGGGGTACGGGGAACACTGAAGCTTTCTTT
- | TRBJ2-3 | TRBV5-1 | - | CASSLTPRVTDTQYF | TGCGCCAGCAGCTTGACTCCACGGGTCACAGATACGCAGTATTTT
- | TRBJ2-3 | TRBV11-3 | few | CASSSRVTDTQYF | TGTGCCAGCAGCTCCAGGGTAACAGATACGCAGTATTTT
TRBD1 | TRBJ1-1 | TRBV14 | many | CASSQKLGGNTEAFF | TGTGCCAGCAGCCAAAAGTTAGGGGGCAACACTGAAGCTTTCTTT
TRBD2 | TRBJ2-3 | TRBV3-1 | - | CASSQGFLAAYTQYF | TGTGCCAGCAGCCAGGGTTTCCTAGCGGCGTATACGCAGTATTTT
- | TRBJ1-2 | TRBV24-1 | few | CATSDVDSKSYTF | TGTGCCACCAGTGATGTGGACAGTAAATCCTACACCTTC
- | TRBJ1-2 | TRBV29-1 | many | CSAAPDSYGYTF | TGCAGCGCTGCGCCGGACAGCTATGGCTACACCTTC
TRBD1 | TRBJ2-7 | TRBV29-1 | few | CSVQQGGDEQYF | TGCAGCGTGCAACAGGGGGGAGACGAGCAGTACTTC
TRBD2 | TRBJ2-3 | TRBV6-6 | many | CASSPTTLLTSGRGADTQYF | TGTGCCAGCAGTCCAACTACTCTGTTAACTAGCGGGAGGGGAGCAGATACGCAGTATTTT
- | TRBJ2-4 | TRBV11-2 | few | CASSLVGVIAKNIQYF | TGTGCCAGCAGCTTAGTAGGAGTTATAGCCAAAAACATTCAGTACTTC
- | TRBJ2-5 | TRBV14 | few | CASSQVETQYF | TGTGCCAGCAGCCAAGTCGAGACCCAGTACTTC
TRBD2 | TRBJ2-7 | TRBV10-3 | - | CAIGAGLGTREQYF | TGTGCCATCGGTGCTGGACTAGGCACTCGAGAGCAGTACTTC
- | TRBJ2-5 | TRBV28 | few | CASSSPGAGQETQYF | TGTGCCAGCAGTTCTCCAGGGGCCGGCCAAGAGACCCAGTACTTC
- | TRBJ2-3 | TRBV6-6 | many | CASSSRQNLLTSTDTQYF | TGTGCCAGCAGTTCACGACAGAACTTACTAACTAGCACAGATACGCAGTATTTT
- | TRBJ1-1 | TRBV5-4 | few | CASSPWRSQLTEAFF | TGTGCCAGCAGCCCCTGGCGCTCCCAGCTGACTGAAGCTTTCTTT
TRBD1 | TRBJ1-5 | TRBV7-2 | few | CASSLGGWDRGNQPQHF | TGTGCCAGCAGCTTAGGCGGATGGGACAGGGGTAACCAGCCCCAGCATTTT
- | TRBJ1-1 | TRBV7-2 | - | CASSLALKGTEAFF | TGTGCCAGCAGCTTGGCGCTAAAGGGGACTGAAGCTTTCTTT
- | TRBJ2-4 | TRBV29-1 | few | CSVDEGLAKNIQYF | TGCAGCGTTGACGAGGGTTTAGCCAAAAACATTCAGTACTTC
TRBD1 | TRBJ2-5 | TRBV18 | - | CASSPPRAGGQETQYF | TGTGCCAGCTCACCACCTCGGGCAGGGGGTCAAGAGACCCAGTACTTC
- | TRBJ1-6 | TRBV20-1 | many | CSTHRVDSPLHF | TGCAGTACCCACAGGGTCGATTCACCCCTCCACTTT
- | TRBJ2-1 | TRBV6-2/TRBV6-3 | many | CASSSLPREQFF | TGTGCCAGCAGTTCACTCCCCCGCGAGCAGTTCTTC
- | TRBJ2-7 | TRBV20-1 | few | CSAKDRARGTYEQYF | TGCAGTGCTAAAGACCGAGCCCGAGGGACCTACGAGCAGTACTTC
- | TRBJ1-2 | TRBV12-3/TRBV12-4 | - | CASSPPQNYGYTF | TGTGCCAGCAGTCCGCCCCAGAACTATGGCTACACCTTC
- | TRBJ1-1 | TRBV6-2/TRBV6-3 | many | CASSRTFNTEAFF | TGTGCCAGCAGTAGGACTTTTAACACTGAAGCTTTCTTT
- | TRBJ1-6 | TRBV2 | few | CASSGPRSSYNSPLHF | TGTGCCAGCAGTGGCCCCCGTAGCTCCTATAATTCACCCCTCCACTTT
TRBD2 | TRBJ2-3 | TRBV28 | - | CASSSLRAVAGADTQYF | TGTGCCAGCAGTTCCCTTAGGGCGGTAGCGGGAGCGGATACGCAGTATTTT
TRBD2 | TRBJ2-3 | TRBV11-3 | few | CASSYLAGFAYTDTQYF | TGTGCCAGCAGCTACCTAGCGGGATTCGCCTACACAGATACGCAGTATTTT
- | TRBJ1-1 | TRBV12-3/TRBV12-4 | many | CASSFWTDTEAFF | TGTGCCAGCAGTTTCTGGACGGACACTGAAGCTTTCTTT
TRBD2 | TRBJ2-1 | TRBV28 | few | CASRLHTGTSSYNEQFF | TGTGCCAGCAGACTTCATACCGGGACTAGCTCCTACAATGAGCAGTTCTTC
- | TRBJ1-5 | TRBV29-1 | - | CSVLPTNQPQHF | TGCAGCGTCTTACCTACCAATCAGCCCCAGCATTTT
- | TRBJ2-1 | TRBV11-3 | - | CASSFMGKGNEQFF | TGTGCCAGCAGCTTTATGGGAAAGGGGAATGAGCAGTTCTTC
TRBD2 | TRBJ2-7 | TRBV6-2/TRBV6-3 | - | CASSSAGVIKEQYF | TGTGCCAGCAGTTCAGCGGGAGTAATTAAAGAGCAGTACTTC
TRBD1 | TRBJ2-1 | TRBV24-1 | few | CATSDPDRGEINEQFF | TGTGCCACCAGTGACCCGGACAGGGGGGAGATAAATGAGCAGTTCTTC
TRBD2 | TRBJ2-5 | TRBV2 | many | CASNRERERETQYF | TGTGCCAGCAATCGGGAGCGGGAGCGAGAGACCCAGTACTTC
- | TRBJ1-3 | TRBV29-1 | many | CSVEAGGNTIYF | TGCAGCGTTGAAGCAGGAGGAAACACCATATATTTT